This T cell receptor (beta chain) originates from a study of T cell responses to AZD1222 COVID-19 vaccine. In germline, CDR1 is SGHKS, CDR2 YYEKEE (reference sequence). Deletions cut 0 bases from V and 7 bases from J, with 10 bases between. The CDR3 spans 13 residues. Data came from immunoSEQ multiplex PCR; TCRdb stores just in-frame clones and leaves some out. The table lists 95,000 to 150,000 clones, 80% to 95% of them singletons. This sequence originates from an adult who received the MenACWY meningococcal vaccine as a control. The chain combines TRBV5-5 with TRBJ1-1; D ambiguous. The sequencing here drew on peripheral blood, taken 28 days after the second dose of the MenACWY control vaccine. The CDR3 DNA reads as TGTGCCAGCAGCTTGGAAGTGGGAGGTGAAGCTTTCTTT. Translating it yields CASSLEVGGEAFF.